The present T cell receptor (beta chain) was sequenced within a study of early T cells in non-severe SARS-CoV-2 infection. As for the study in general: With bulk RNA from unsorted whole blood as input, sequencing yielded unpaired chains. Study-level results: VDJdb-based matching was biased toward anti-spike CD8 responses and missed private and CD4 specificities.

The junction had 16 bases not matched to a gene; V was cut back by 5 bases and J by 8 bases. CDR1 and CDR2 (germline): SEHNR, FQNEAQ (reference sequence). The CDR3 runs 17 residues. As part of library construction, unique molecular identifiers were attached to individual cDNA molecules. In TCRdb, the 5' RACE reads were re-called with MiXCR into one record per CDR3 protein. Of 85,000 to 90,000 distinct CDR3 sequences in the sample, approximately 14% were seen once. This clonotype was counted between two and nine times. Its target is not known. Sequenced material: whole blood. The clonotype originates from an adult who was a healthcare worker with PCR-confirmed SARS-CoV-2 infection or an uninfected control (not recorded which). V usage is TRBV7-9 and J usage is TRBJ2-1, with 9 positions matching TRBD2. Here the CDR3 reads CASSLLRSAGGPDEQFF. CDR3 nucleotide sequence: TGTGCCAGCAGCCTACTTAGATCTGCGGGAGGGCCCGATGAGCAGTTCTTC.